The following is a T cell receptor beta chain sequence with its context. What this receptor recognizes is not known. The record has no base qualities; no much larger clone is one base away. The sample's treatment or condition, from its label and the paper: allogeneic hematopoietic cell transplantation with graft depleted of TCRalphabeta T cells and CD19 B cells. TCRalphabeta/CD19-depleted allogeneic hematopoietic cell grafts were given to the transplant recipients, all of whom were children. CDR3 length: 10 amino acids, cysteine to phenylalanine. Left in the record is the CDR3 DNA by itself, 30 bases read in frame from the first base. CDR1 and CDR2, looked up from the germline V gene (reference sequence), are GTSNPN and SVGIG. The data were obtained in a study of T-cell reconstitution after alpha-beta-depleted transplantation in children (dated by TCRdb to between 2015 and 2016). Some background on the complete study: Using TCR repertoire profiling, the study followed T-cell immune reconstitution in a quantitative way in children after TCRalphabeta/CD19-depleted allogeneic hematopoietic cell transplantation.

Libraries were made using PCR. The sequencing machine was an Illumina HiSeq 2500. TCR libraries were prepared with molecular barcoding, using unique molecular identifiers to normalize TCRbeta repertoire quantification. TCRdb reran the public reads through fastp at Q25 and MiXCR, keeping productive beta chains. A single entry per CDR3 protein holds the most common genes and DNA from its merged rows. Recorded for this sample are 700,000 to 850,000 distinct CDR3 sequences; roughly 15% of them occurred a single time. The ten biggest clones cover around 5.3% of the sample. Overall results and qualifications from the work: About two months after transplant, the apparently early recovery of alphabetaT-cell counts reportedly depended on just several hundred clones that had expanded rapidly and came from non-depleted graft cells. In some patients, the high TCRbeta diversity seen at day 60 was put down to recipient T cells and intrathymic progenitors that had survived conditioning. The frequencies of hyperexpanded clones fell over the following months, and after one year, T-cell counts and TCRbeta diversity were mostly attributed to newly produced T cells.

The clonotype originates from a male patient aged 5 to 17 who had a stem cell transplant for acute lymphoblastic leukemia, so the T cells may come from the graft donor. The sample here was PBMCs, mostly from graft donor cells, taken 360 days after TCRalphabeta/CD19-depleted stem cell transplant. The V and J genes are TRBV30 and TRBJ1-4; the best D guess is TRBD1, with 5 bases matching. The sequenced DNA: TGTGCTTGGGACGGCGAAAAACTGTTTTTT. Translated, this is CAWDGEKLFF.